The TCR beta chain described here comes from a study of T cell responses to AZD1222 COVID-19 vaccine (dated by TCRdb to the early 2020s). About the full investigation: TCR sequencing was performed for about 250 trial participants, of whom about 200 were given two doses of AZD1222 and some 25 were given two doses of MenACWY control vaccine. Trial participants were enrolled into age subgroups of 18-55, 56-69 and 70-plus years, which contained about 160, 30 and 59 TCR-sequenced participants, respectively.

What the authors observed across the whole study: CD4 TCRs associated with the vaccine covered the entire spike protein, and the dominant responses were in regions 160-218 and 743-854. Spike-specific TCR breadth and depth rose significantly after two AZD1222 doses compared with day 0 and with MenACWY recipients. Participants were mostly white British and included more females than males, and it was suggested by the authors that clonal diversity may have been underestimated. The 56-69-year group was small, and its depth increase did not reach significance, likely because of low power. Nearly half of unique spike-specific TCRs reportedly recognized epitopes outside regions mutated in the B.1.351 and B.1.1.7 variants. No day 14 peak-response samples were available, so repertoires were characterized only after the peak T cell response. Conclusions about previously exposed vaccinees were limited because only six AZD1222 recipients were SARS-CoV-2 seropositive at baseline.

The CDR3 regions of human TCRbeta chains were analyzed by immunosequencing. As for the original processing: TCRs in the repertoires were compared against a reference library of SARS-CoV-2-specific TCRs that had been generated with the MIRA antigen-specificity platform. Breadth meant the fraction of unique TCRs that were SARS-CoV-2-associated, whereas depth meant the fraction of total T cells that were SARS-CoV-2-associated. Using the MIRA data, every spike-specific TCR was mapped to the spike region that the TCR reacted to and assigned to either a CD4 or a CD8 class. Log10-transformed breadth and depth values were compared by one-way ANOVA with Sidak's multiple comparisons tests. Held by TCRdb, this immuneACCESS table contains in-frame sequences only and omits some clones. Under half of the omission traces to an unresolved V gene where checked; the cause of the rest is unknown. The DNA was the basis for D and trimming; V, J and clone size are from that table. For this sample there are around 140,000 clones; 80% to 95% appear just once. The ten largest clonotypes hold less than 5% of the sample.

Explained via the paper, the time point label denotes: about 28 days (+/-7) after the second vaccine dose. AZD1222 recipients given second doses at about 4 weeks or at about 12 weeks were pooled, since spike-specific TCR depth and breadth were not found to differ between the two schedules. Vaccinee samples were obtained from the UK trials COV001 and COV002, which included a single-blind randomized controlled phase 2/3 trial of AZD1222 (ChAdOx1 nCoV-19) in healthy adults. Trial participant PBMC samples were collected at day 0 and day 28 after the second dose for TCRbeta chain sequencing. Sequences KGHSY (CDR1) and FQNENV (CDR2) are obtained from the germline V gene. Measured from the cysteine to the phenylalanine, the CDR3 is 16 residues long. The sequence is cut down to CDR3 DNA, 48 bases in frame from base 1. V and J lose 5 bases and 0 bases, and a span of 14 bases separates them. To note about this clone: Its antigen remains undetermined. No much larger clone exists at a distance of one base, and base qualities are not known.

The specimen was peripheral blood, collected 28 days after the second AZD1222 dose. The receptor's source is an adult who received the AZD1222 COVID-19 vaccine. The V and J genes are TRBV16 and TRBJ1-5, and the D gene may be TRBD1, 5 bases matching. The DNA sequence is given as TGTGCCAGCAGCACCCGGGGGGGTGGTAGCAATCAGCCCCAGCATTTT. Its coded protein is CASSTRGGGSNQPQHF.